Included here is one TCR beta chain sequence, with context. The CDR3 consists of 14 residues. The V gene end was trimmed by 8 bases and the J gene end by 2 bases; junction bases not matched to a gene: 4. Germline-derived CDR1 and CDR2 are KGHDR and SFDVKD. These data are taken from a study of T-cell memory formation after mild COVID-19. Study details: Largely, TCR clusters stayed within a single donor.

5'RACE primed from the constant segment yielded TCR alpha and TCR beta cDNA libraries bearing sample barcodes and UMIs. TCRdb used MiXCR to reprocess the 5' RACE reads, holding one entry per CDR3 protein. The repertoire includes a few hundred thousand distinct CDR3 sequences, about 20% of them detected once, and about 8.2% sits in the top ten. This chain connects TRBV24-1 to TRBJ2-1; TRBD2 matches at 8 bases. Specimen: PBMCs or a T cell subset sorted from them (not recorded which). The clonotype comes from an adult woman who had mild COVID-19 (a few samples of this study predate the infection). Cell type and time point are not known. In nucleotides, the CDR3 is TGTGCCACCAAGGTAGCGGGACCCTACAATGAGCAGTTCTTC. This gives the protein CATKVAGPYNEQFF.